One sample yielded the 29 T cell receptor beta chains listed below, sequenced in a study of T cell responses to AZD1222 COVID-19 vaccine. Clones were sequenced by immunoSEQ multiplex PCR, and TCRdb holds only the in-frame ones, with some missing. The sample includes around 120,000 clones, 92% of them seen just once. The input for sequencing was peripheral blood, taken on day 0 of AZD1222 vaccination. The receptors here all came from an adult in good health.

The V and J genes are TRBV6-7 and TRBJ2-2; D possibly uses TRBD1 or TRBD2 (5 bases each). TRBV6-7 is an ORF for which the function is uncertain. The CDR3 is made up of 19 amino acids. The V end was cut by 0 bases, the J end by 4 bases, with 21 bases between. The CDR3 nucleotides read TGTGCCAGCAGTTACTCGAGGAGAATGGGACGAGGTGGCACCGGGGAGCTGTTTTTT. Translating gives CASSYSRRMGRGGTGELFF.

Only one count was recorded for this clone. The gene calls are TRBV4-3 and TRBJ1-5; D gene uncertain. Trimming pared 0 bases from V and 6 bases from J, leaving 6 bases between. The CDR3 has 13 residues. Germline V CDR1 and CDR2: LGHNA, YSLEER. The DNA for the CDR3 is TGCGCCAGCAGCCAAGATAAAAGTCAGCCCCAGCATTTT. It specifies CASSQDKSQPQHF.

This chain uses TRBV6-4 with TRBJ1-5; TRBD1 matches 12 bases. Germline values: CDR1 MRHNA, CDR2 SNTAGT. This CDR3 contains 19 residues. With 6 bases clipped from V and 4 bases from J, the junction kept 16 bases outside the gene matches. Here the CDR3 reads CASRMGQGARPSSNQPQHF. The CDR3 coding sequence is TGTGCCAGCAGGATGGGACAGGGGGCGCGACCCAGTTCAAATCAGCCCCAGCATTTT.

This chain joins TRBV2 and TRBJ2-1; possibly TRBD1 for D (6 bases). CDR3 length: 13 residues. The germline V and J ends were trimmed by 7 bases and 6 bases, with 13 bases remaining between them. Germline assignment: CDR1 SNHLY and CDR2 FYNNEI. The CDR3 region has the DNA TGTGCCAGCAAGGGCCGGGACACCAATGAGCAGTTCTTC. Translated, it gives CASKGRDTNEQFF.

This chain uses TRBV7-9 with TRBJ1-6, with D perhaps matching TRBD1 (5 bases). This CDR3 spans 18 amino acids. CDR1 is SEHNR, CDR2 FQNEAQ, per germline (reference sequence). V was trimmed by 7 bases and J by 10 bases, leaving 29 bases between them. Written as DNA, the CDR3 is TGTGCCAGCATCCCCTCCGACCCCGGGGGAAGTCTTATATCACCCCTCCACTTT. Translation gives CASIPSDPGGSLISPLHF.

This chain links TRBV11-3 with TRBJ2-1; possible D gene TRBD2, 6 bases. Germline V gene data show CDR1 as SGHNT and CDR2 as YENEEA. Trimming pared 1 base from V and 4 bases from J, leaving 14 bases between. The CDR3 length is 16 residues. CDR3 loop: CASSLGGSGLYNEQFF. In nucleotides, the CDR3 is TGTGCCAGCAGCTTAGGAGGTAGCGGACTTTACAATGAGCAGTTCTTC. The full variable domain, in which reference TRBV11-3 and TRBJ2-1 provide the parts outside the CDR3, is EAGVVQSPRYKIIEKKQPVAFWCNPISGHNTLYWYLQNLGQGPELLIRYENEEAVDDSQLPKDRFSAERLKGVDSTLKIQPAELGDSAVYLCASSLGGSGLYNEQFFGPGTRLTVL.

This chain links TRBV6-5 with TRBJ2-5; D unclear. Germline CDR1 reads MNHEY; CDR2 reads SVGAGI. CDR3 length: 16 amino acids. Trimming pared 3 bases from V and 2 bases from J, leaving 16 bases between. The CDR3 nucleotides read TGTGCCAGCAGTTATGTTGGCGGAGCTCTACAAGAGACCCAGTACTTC. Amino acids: CASSYVGGALQETQYF.

Written as DNA, the CDR3 is TGTGCCAGCAGTGGTGCGGGACTAGCGGAGGGGGATACGCAGTATTTT. It yields the protein CASSGAGLAEGDTQYF. The V gene is TRBV25-1, the J gene TRBJ2-3, with 11 bases that match TRBD2. V gave up 4 bases and J gave up 6 bases; unmatched junction bases: 9. Germline CDR1 and CDR2: MGHDK and SYGVNS. The CDR3 loop spans 16 amino acids. The full variable domain, with the rest looked up from reference TRBV25-1 and TRBJ2-3, is EADIYQTPRYLVIGTGKKITLECSQTMGHDKMYWYQQDPGMELHLIHYSYGVNSTEKGDLSSESTVSRIRTEHFPLTLESARPSHTSQYLCASSGAGLAEGDTQYFGPGTRLTVL.

CDR3 nucleotides: TGTGCCAGTAGTCCCTTTCCGGGACAGGGCACAGATACGCAGTATTTT. Translated: CASSPFPGQGTDTQYF. The genes are TRBV19 and TRBJ2-3, with 8 nucleotides matching TRBD1. Germline lookup yields CDR1 LNHDA and CDR2 SQIVND (reference sequence). CDR3 length: 16 residues. J gave up 1 base and V 5 bases, and 8 bases lay outside the gene matches.

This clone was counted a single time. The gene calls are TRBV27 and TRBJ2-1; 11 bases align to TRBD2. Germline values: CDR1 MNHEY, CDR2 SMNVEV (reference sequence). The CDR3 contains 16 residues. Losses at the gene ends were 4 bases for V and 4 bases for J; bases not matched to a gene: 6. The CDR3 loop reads CASSYGLAGAYNEQFF. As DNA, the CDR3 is TGTGCCAGCAGTTACGGACTAGCGGGCGCATACAATGAGCAGTTCTTC.

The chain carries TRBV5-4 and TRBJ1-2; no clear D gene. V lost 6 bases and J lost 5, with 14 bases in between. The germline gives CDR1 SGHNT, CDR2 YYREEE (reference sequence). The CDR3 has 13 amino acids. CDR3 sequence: CASKLSDVYGYTF. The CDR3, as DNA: TGTGCCAGCAAACTTTCCGACGTATATGGCTACACCTTC.

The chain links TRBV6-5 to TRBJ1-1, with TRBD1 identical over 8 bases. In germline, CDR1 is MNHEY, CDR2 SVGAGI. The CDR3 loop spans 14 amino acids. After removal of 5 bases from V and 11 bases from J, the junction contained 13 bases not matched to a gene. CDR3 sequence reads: CASSQTGVSFEAFF. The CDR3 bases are TGTGCCAGCAGTCAGACAGGGGTATCCTTCGAGGCTTTCTTT.

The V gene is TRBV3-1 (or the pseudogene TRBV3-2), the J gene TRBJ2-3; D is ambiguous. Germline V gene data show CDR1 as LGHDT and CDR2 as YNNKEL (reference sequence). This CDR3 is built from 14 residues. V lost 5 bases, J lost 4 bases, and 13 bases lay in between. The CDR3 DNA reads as TGTGCCAGCAGCAAAGTCGGGCGCCCAGATACGCAGTATTTT. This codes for CASSKVGRPDTQYF.

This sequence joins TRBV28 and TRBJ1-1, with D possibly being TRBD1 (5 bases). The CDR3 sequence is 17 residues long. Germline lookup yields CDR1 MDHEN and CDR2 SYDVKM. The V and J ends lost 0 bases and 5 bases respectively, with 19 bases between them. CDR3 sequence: CASSLWGRGYSKTEAFF. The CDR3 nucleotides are TGTGCCAGCAGTTTATGGGGGCGCGGTTACAGTAAGACTGAAGCTTTCTTT.

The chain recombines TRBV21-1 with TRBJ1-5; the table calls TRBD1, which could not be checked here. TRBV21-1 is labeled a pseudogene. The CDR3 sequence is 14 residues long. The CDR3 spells CASSKVRYNQPQHF. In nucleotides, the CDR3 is TGTGCCAGCAGCAAAGTCAGATACAATCAGCCCCAGCATTTT.

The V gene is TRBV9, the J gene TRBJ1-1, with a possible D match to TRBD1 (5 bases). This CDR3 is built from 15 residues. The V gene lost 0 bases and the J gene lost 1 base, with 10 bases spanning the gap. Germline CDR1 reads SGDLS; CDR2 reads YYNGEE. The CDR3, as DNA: TGTGCCAGCAGCGTAGGCGTCGGACAGAACACTGAAGCTTTCTTT. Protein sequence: CASSVGVGQNTEAFF.

The CDR3 DNA sequence: TGTGCCAGCAGCTTAGCCACAGGTTTTAGTTCACCCCTCCACTTT. It specifies CASSLATGFSSPLHF. This chain joins TRBV7-6 and TRBJ1-6; D might be TRBD1 (5 bases). Germline V gene data show CDR1 as SGHVS and CDR2 as FNYEAQ. The CDR3 sequence is 15 residues long. Between the trimmed V and J ends, which lost 0 bases and 9 bases, there was a span of 12 bases.

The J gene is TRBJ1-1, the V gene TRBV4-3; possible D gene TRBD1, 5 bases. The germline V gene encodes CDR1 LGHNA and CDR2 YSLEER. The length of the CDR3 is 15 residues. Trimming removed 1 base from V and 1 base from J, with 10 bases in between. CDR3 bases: TGCGCCAGCAGCCAAGCCACAGGTTGGAACACTGAAGCTTTCTTT. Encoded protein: CASSQATGWNTEAFF.

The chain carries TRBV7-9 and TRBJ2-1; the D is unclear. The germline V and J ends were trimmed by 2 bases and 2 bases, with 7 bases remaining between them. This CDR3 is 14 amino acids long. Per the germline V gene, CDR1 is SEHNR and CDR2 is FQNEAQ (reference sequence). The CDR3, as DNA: TGTGCCAGCAGCTTAACCGGAACCTACAATGAGCAGTTCTTC. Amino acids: CASSLTGTYNEQFF.

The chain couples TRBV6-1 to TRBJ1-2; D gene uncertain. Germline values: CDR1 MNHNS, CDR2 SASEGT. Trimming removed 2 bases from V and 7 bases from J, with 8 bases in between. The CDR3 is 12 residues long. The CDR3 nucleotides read TGTGCCAGCAGTGAACGGGCAGTTGGCTACACCTTC. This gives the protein CASSERAVGYTF.

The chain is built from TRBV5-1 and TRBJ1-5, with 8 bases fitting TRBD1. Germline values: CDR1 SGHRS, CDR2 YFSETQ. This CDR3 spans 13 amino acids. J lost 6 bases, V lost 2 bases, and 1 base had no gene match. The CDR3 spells CASSFDRGQPQHF. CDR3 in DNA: TGCGCCAGCAGCTTTGACAGGGGTCAGCCCCAGCATTTT.

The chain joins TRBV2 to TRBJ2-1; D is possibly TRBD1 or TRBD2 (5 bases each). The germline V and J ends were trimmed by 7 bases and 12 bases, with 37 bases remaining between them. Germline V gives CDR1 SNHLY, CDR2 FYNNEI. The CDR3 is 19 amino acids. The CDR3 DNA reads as TGTGCCAGCACTGGCCTCCCAAACCTAAAGGGACCCTTAAGGGTAGGGCAGTTCTTC. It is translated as CASTGLPNLKGPLRVGQFF.

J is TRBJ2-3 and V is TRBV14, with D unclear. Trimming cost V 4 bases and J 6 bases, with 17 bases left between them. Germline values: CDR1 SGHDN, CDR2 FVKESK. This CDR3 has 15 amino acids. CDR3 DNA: TGTGCCAGCAGCCTGACAACTCCCCGTTGGGATACGCAGTATTTT. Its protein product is CASSLTTPRWDTQYF.

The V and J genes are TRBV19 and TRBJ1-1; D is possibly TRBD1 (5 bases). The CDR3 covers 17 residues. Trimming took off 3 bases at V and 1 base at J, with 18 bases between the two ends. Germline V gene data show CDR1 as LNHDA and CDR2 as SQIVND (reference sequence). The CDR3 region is CASSMPPGALWNTEAFF. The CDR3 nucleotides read TGTGCCAGTAGTATGCCCCCTGGGGCCTTGTGGAACACTGAAGCTTTCTTT.

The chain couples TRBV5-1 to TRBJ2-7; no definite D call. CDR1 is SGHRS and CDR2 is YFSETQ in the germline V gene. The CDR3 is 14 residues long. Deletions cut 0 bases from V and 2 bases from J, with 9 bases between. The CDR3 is CASSLALLTYEQYF. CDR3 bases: TGCGCCAGCAGCTTGGCCTTACTTACCTACGAGCAGTACTTC.

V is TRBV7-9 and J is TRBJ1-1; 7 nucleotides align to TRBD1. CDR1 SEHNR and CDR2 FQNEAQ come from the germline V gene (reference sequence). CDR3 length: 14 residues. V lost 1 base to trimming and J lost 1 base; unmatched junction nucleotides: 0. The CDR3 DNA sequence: TGTGCCAGCAGCTTAGGACAGGGGAACACTGAAGCTTTCTTT. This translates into CASSLGQGNTEAFF. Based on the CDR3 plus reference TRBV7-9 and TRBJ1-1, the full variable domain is DTGVSQNPRHKITKRGQNVTFRCDPISEHNRLYWYRQTLGQGPEFLTYFQNEAQLEKSRLLSDRFSAERPKGSFSTLEIQRTEQGDSAMYLCASSLGQGNTEAFFGQGTRLTVV.

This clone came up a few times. CDR3 loop: CSASWRGQNYGYTF. The CDR3 DNA follows: TGCAGTGCTAGTTGGAGGGGGCAGAACTATGGCTACACCTTC. The genes are TRBV20-1 and TRBJ1-2, with 7 nucleotides matching TRBD1. Germline-derived CDR1 and CDR2 are DFQATT and SNEGSKA (reference sequence). The CDR3 has 14 amino acids. V shed 3 bases, J shed 2 bases, and the junction held 6 bases outside the gene matches.

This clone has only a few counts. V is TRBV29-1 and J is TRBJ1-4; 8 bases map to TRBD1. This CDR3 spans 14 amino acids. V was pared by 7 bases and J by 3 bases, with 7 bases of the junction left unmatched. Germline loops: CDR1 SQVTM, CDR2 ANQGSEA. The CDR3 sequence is CSAVTGGANEKLFF. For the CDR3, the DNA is TGCAGCGCTGTAACAGGGGGAGCTAATGAAAAACTGTTTTTT.

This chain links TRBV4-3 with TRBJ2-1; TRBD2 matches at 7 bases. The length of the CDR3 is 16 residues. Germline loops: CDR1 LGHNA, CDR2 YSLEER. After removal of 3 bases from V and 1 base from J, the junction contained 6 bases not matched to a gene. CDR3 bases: TGCGCCAGCAGCCATACGGCGGGAGCATCCTACAATGAGCAGTTCTTC. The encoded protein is CASSHTAGASYNEQFF.